These T cell receptor beta chains were read from a single sample in a study of T cell repertoires in cytomegalovirus infection. TCRdb analysed the reads with MiXCR anew, one entry per CDR3 protein. Of 150,000 to 180,000 distinct CDR3 sequences in the sample, about 25% are singletons; the top ten hold approximately 9.9%. The sequencing sample was made of PBMCs. The receptor set was obtained from a human donor in good health (CMV status not recorded). Some clones in this sample may be carry-over from other donors' samples. Both conserved end residues are part of each CDR3. D genes are given only for firm matches. Some rows mark clone size as missing; the rest say once, few, many or name a class of expanded clone.

V	J	size	D	CDR3	DNA
TRBV28	TRBJ2-7	few	TRBD1	CASRGDRGLYEQYF	TGTGCCAGCCGGGGGGACAGGGGGCTATACGAGCAGTACTTC
TRBV28	TRBJ1-1	.	.	CASSPRTEAYF	TGTGCCAGTTCCCCTAGGACTGAAGCTTACTTT
TRBV6-2/TRBV6-3	TRBJ1-5	few	.	CASSYGSGAYSNQPQHF	TGTGCCAGCAGTTACGGGTCAGGGGCATATAGCAATCAGCCCCAGCATTTT
TRBV5-1	TRBJ2-7	few	.	CASSLVVGVTYEQYF	TGCGCCAGCAGCTTGGTAGTGGGAGTAACCTACGAGCAGTACTTC
TRBV6-5	TRBJ1-6	.	.	CASSYTTGPHSPLHF	TGTGCCAGCAGTTACACAACAGGGCCCCATTCACCCCTCCACTTT
TRBV4-1	TRBJ2-3	.	.	CASSQDPAGTQYF	TGCGCCAGCAGCCAAGATCCAGCGGGCACGCAGTATTTT
TRBV5-6	TRBJ2-7	few	.	CASSLEGLTYEQYF	TGTGCCAGCAGCTTGGAAGGATTAACCTACGAGCAGTACTTC
TRBV12-3/TRBV12-4	TRBJ2-5	.	.	CASSSDRRGETQYF	TGTGCCAGCAGTTCGGACAGGAGGGGAGAGACCCAGTACTTC
TRBV14	TRBJ2-3	.	.	CASSQDLVPDTQNF	TGTGCCAGCAGCCAAGACTTAGTACCAGATACGCAGAATTTT
TRBV28	TRBJ2-5	.	TRBD2	CASSGTSGSRGVGETQYF	TGTGCCAGCAGCGGGACTAGCGGGAGTAGGGGGGTCGGAGAGACCCAGTACTTC
TRBV7-2	TRBJ2-1	many	.	CASSDGGNYNEQFF	TGTGCCAGCAGCGACGGAGGGAACTACAATGAGCAGTTCTTC
TRBV7-9	TRBJ2-5	.	TRBD2	CASSPSRTRGGETQYF	TGTGCCAGCAGCCCAAGTCGGACTAGAGGCGGAGAGACCCAGTACTTC
TRBV19	TRBJ2-1	.	.	CASGSYVGDNEQFF	TGTGCCAGTGGTTCATATGTTGGGGACAATGAGCAGTTCTTC
TRBV12-3/TRBV12-4	TRBJ2-7	.	TRBD2	CASSQTSVSYEQYF	TGTGCCAGCAGTCAAACTAGCGTCTCCTACGAGCAGTACTTC
TRBV18	TRBJ2-5	.	.	CASSPPFGLEQETQYF	TGTGCCAGCTCACCACCGTTCGGACTGGAACAAGAGACCCAGTACTTC
TRBV3-1	TRBJ1-4	.	.	CASSQRTVDGKLFF	TGTGCCAGCAGCCAAAGAACCGTCGATGGAAAACTGTTTTTT
TRBV7-2	TRBJ2-5	many	.	CASSFSAGFQETQYF	TGTGCCAGCAGCTTCTCCGCGGGTTTCCAAGAGACCCAGTACTTC
TRBV7-3	TRBJ1-1	few	TRBD1	CASSSGQGTTEAFF	TGTGCCAGCAGCTCCGGACAGGGGACCACTGAAGCTTTCTTT
TRBV4-1	TRBJ2-3	few	.	CASSGGSDTQYF	TGCGCCAGCAGTGGGGGTTCGGATACGCAGTATTTT
TRBV7-9	TRBJ2-7	many	.	CASSAQGNYEQYF	TGTGCCAGCAGCGCGCAGGGGAACTACGAGCAGTACTTC
TRBV2	TRBJ2-1	many	.	CASSDRQIRNEQFF	TGTGCCAGCAGTGACAGACAGATTAGGAATGAGCAGTTCTTC
TRBV29-1	TRBJ2-3	few	.	CSVKKSTDTQYF	TGCAGCGTCAAAAAAAGCACAGATACGCAGTATTTT
TRBV12-3/TRBV12-4	TRBJ2-2	once	.	CASTMRGPNTGELFF	TGTGCCAGCACCATGAGAGGTCCTAACACCGGGGAGCTGTTTTTT
TRBV9	TRBJ2-1	once	.	CASCVLTRGNEQFF	TGTGCCAGCTGCGTACTCACTAGGGGTAATGAGCAGTTCTTC
TRBV28	TRBJ2-1	few	.	CASRPINLSGPYNEQFF	TGTGCCAGCAGGCCTATTAACCTTTCGGGCCCCTACAATGAGCAGTTCTTC
TRBV9	TRBJ2-3	.	.	CASSVARITDTQYF	TGTGCCAGCAGCGTAGCAAGGATCACAGATACGCAGTATTTT
TRBV2	TRBJ2-3	many	TRBD1	CASSLGQGVGDTQYF	TGTGCCAGCAGTTTGGGACAGGGGGTGGGAGATACGCAGTATTTT
TRBV7-3	TRBJ2-7	.	.	CASSPRTLTYEQYF	TGTGCCAGCAGCCCCAGGACGCTGACCTACGAGCAGTACTTC